This TCR beta chain was identified during a study of response to subunit inactivated influenza vaccine. Trimming cost V 7 bases and J 4 bases; bases outside gene matches: 5. From germline, CDR1 is DFQATT and CDR2 SNEGSKA (reference sequence). The CDR3 is 12 amino acids. TCRdb redid the calling of the RT-PCR reads with MiXCR, one entry per CDR3 protein. Altogether 530,000 or so distinct CDR3 sequences are present, around 25% being singletons, with the ten largest covering around 1.8%. The chain combines TRBV20-1 with TRBJ2-3, with TRBD2 matching 7 bases. The receptor was derived from a man aged 50 to 60 who received an inactivated influenza vaccine. Sequencing used CD4+ T cells sorted from PBMCs, obtained 5 days after vaccination. CDR3 loop: CSEEGRADTQYF. CDR3 coding DNA: TGCAGTGAGGAGGGGAGGGCAGATACGCAGTATTTT.